The present entry profiles one T cell receptor beta chain with its context. These data are taken from a study of STAT5B mutations in CD4+ large granular lymphocyte leukemia. Produced via immunoSEQ multiplex PCR; TCRdb's table is partial and in-frame only. The sample consists of approximately 20,000 clones, about 81% of them appearing once. The clonotype originates from a human donor in good health. The sequenced sample consisted of CD4+ T cells from blood buffy coats.

As DNA, the CDR3 is TGTGCCTGGAGTCCCCCCCCGGGAGGAGCGGGGGGAAACACCGGGGAGCTGTTTTTT. Amino acids: CAWSPPPGGAGGNTGELFF. The rearrangement joins TRBV30 to TRBJ2-2; TRBD2 agrees at 9 bases. Germline V CDR1 and CDR2: GTSNPN, SVGIG (reference sequence). V was clipped by 2 bases and J by 2 bases; unmatched bases: 15. The CDR3 is 19 residues long.